These 13 T cell receptor beta chains were all obtained from the same sample, sequenced in a study of shared clonotypes between healthy human individuals. Data came from immunoSEQ multiplex PCR; TCRdb stores just in-frame clones and leaves some out. The sample contains roughly 2,300,000 clones, under 95% of which appear only once. The specimen was naive CD4+ T cells from PBMCs. The subset was: CD45RA+ positively selected. The source is a man between 18 and 29 years old in good health. Some clones in this sample may be carry-over from other donors' samples.

The CDR3 nucleotides are TGTGCCAGCGGACTTGTCGCAGAGACCCAGTACTTC. Translation: CASGLVAETQYF. The chain joins TRBV10-3 to TRBJ2-5; tentative D call: TRBD2 (5 bases). This CDR3 is built from 12 residues. Trimming stripped 10 bases from V and 4 bases from J, with 13 bases between. Germline V gives CDR1 ENHRY, CDR2 SYGVKD.

As concerns this clone: Distinct nucleotide sequences in the sample also encode this CDR3. V usage is TRBV5-1 and J usage is TRBJ2-2; weak D call: TRBD1 (6 bases). The germline V gene encodes CDR1 SGHRS and CDR2 YFSETQ. The V gene lost 4 bases and the J gene lost 1 base, with 11 bases spanning the gap. This CDR3 is built from 15 residues. CDR3 DNA sequence: TGCGCCAGCAGCCCGACAGGACTGAACACCGGGGAGCTGTTTTTT. Protein product: CASSPTGLNTGELFF.

The rearrangement links TRBV7-8 to TRBJ2-3; D is undetermined. CDR1 SGHVS and CDR2 FQNEAQ come from the germline V gene. CDR3 length: 14 residues. V was shortened by 1 base and J by 3 bases, with 8 bases between the two germline ends. CDR3 nucleotide sequence: TGTGCCAGCAGCTTAGTGGCAGCAACAGATACGCAGTATTTT. Translated, it gives CASSLVAATDTQYF.

The rearrangement uses TRBV28 and TRBJ2-7; 7 bases fit TRBD1. Germline-derived CDR1 and CDR2 are MDHEN and SYDVKM. The CDR3 loop spans 18 amino acids. With 3 bases clipped from V and 3 bases from J, the junction kept 17 bases outside the gene matches. CDR3 bases: TGTGCCAGCAGTTTCGCCCCACACCGGGACAGTAGCTTCTACGAGCAGTACTTC. Amino acid sequence: CASSFAPHRDSSFYEQYF.

This chain uses TRBV4-2 with TRBJ2-2; TRBD2 is a possible D gene (6 bases). The germline gives CDR1 LGHNA, CDR2 YNFKEQ. V was pared by 1 base and J by 0 bases, with 12 bases between. CDR3 length: 17 amino acids. The CDR3 DNA reads TGTGCCAGCAGCCAAGGGGGGGTCCGACCGAACACCGGGGAGCTGTTTTTT. Its protein is CASSQGGVRPNTGELFF.

This clone was detected once. The chain joins TRBV27 to TRBJ2-7; D ambiguous. Germline V gene sequence: CDR1 MNHEY, CDR2 SMNVEV (reference sequence). V was clipped by 2 bases and J by 2 bases, with 13 bases between them. This CDR3 is built from 15 residues. The CDR3 loop reads CASSLDRWGPYEQYF. Here the CDR3 DNA reads TGTGCCAGCAGTTTAGATCGTTGGGGTCCCTACGAGCAGTACTTC.

A word on this clone: The sample carries other DNA sequences with the same CDR3. This chain uses TRBV18 with TRBJ2-7; D call uncertain. This CDR3 comprises 12 residues. V lost 3 bases and J 2 bases, leaving 5 bases between the germline ends. Germline V gene sequence: CDR1 KGHSH, CDR2 LQKENI. CDR3 loop: CASSPGAYEQYF. The CDR3, as DNA: TGTGCCAGCTCACCTGGAGCCTACGAGCAGTACTTC.

CDR3 loop: CATRSSRHSGYTF. The CDR3 bases are TGTGCCACCCGTTCGTCGCGGCACTCTGGCTACACCTTC. This chain joins TRBV5-8 and TRBJ1-2; no clear D gene. Germline V CDR1 and CDR2: SGHTS, YDEGEE. The V gene lost 9 bases and the J gene lost 7 bases, with 19 bases spanning the gap. This CDR3 contains 13 residues.

The chain couples TRBV9 to TRBJ2-3, with D unresolved. CDR3 size: 14 residues. Trimming left V 0 bases short and J 4 bases short, with 9 bases between. In germline, CDR1 is SGDLS, CDR2 YYNGEE. CDR3 protein: CASSVEVTSDTQYF. CDR3 DNA sequence: TGTGCCAGCAGCGTAGAGGTAACTTCAGATACGCAGTATTTT.

The J gene is TRBJ1-5, the V gene TRBV28; no firm D call. This CDR3 contains 12 residues. V was cut by 7 bases and J by 4 bases, with 8 bases left in between. From germline, CDR1 is MDHEN and CDR2 SYDVKM. CDR3 amino acids: CASKLANQPQHF. CDR3 DNA sequence: TGTGCCAGCAAACTAGCAAATCAGCCCCAGCATTTT.

V is TRBV25-1 and J is TRBJ1-5; 10 nucleotides align to TRBD1. Germline V gene lookup returns CDR1 MGHDK and CDR2 SYGVNS. Unmatched junction bases numbered 3, after V lost 4 bases and J lost 6 bases. The CDR3 extends over 14 amino acids. CDR3 residues: CASSGQGASQPQHF. The CDR3 bases are TGTGCCAGCAGTGGACAGGGGGCGAGTCAGCCCCAGCATTTT.

The chain is built from TRBV7-8 and TRBJ2-5; D unresolved. Trimming pared 1 base from V and 1 base from J, leaving 13 bases between. Per the germline V gene, CDR1 is SGHVS and CDR2 is FQNEAQ. The CDR3 loop spans 16 amino acids. The CDR3 is CASSLVTGASQETQYF. The CDR3, as DNA: TGTGCCAGCAGCTTAGTTACGGGCGCCAGCCAAGAGACCCAGTACTTC. Filled out from reference TRBV7-8 and TRBJ2-5, the complete variable domain reads GAGVSQSPRYKVAKRGQDVALRCDPISGHVSLFWYQQALGQGPEFLTYFQNEAQLDKSGLPSDRFFAERPEGSVSTLKIQRTQQEDSAVYLCASSLVTGASQETQYFGPGTRLLVL.

Concerning this clone: The sample contains more than one DNA sequence encoding this CDR3. The chain uses TRBV18 and TRBJ1-5; D possibly corresponds to TRBD1 (5 bases). CDR3 length: 12 residues. Germline V gene lookup returns CDR1 KGHSH and CDR2 LQKENI. Trimming took 6 bases from V and 7 from J, leaving 10 bases between them. The DNA for the CDR3 is TGTGCCAGCTCCACAGGAGGACAGCCCCAGCATTTT. Protein sequence: CASSTGGQPQHF.